The 3 T cell receptor beta chains below were found in one sample sequenced in a study of blood T cell repertoires in COVID-19. The method was immunoSEQ multiplex PCR; TCRdb's version includes in-frame clones alone and lacks a portion of them. The sample gives around 190,000 clones, 86% of which show up once; 5% to 7% is in the top ten. The sample taken for sequencing was PBMCs or T cells enriched from blood (not recorded which). These receptors originate from a man aged 40-50 years with acute COVID-19.

The chain has TRBV28 and TRBJ1-2; D unclear. Germline V gene sequence: CDR1 MDHEN, CDR2 SYDVKM. V was trimmed by 4 bases and J by 4 bases, leaving 13 bases between them. The CDR3 runs to 14 residues. CDR3 nucleotide sequence: TGTGCCAGCAGTTCGTACAGCCGGGGCTATGGCTACACCTTC. Its protein product is CASSSYSRGYGYTF.

This clone was found a few times. This chain links TRBV2 with TRBJ1-5; D ambiguous. The CDR3 runs 16 residues. Trimming removed 7 bases at V and 3 bases at J, with 19 bases between. CDR1 SNHLY and CDR2 FYNNEI come from the germline V gene. The CDR3 loop reads CASTSQKTRVNQPQHF. The CDR3 DNA follows: TGTGCCAGCACCTCCCAAAAAACTCGGGTCAATCAGCCCCAGCATTTT.

V is TRBV24-1 and J is TRBJ2-3; TRBD1 might be the D (6 bases). Germline V lookup: CDR1 KGHDR, CDR2 SFDVKD. There are 14 residues in the CDR3. With 3 bases removed from V and 10 bases from J, the gap between germline ends came to 16 bases. The CDR3: CATSDPRTVRPQYF. CDR3 DNA sequence: TGTGCCACCAGTGATCCCCGGACAGTCCGCCCGCAGTATTTT.